This TCR beta chain was sequenced for a study of blood T cell repertoires in COVID-19. Study details: COVID-19 samples from acute and convalescent phases originated in the United States, Italy and Spain. Sources were T cells, B-cell-depleted T cells, or PBMCs; the material itself was cDNA or gDNA.

During active infection, Seattle patients enrolled and were then monitored through disease. Per the original methods: Counts of nucleated cells, estimated from reference gene primer amplification, were obtained. Libraries were prepared by immunoSEQ multiplex PCR; TCRdb keeps only in-frame clonotypes and omits some of them. V and J calls and clone size are given by that table; D and trimming were obtained from the DNA. Among about 160,000 clones listed, approximately 90% were seen once. This clonotype originated in a woman in her 70s with COVID-19, enrolled during active disease. The sequencing sample was made of peripheral blood.

The CDR3 DNA reads TGTGCCAGCAGCCTGTCTAGCGGCTCCTACAATGAGCAGTTCTTC. Amino acid sequence: CASSLSSGSYNEQFF. This chain joins TRBV3-1 (or the pseudogene TRBV3-2) and TRBJ2-1; 7 bases are a match to TRBD2. Germline CDR1 reads LGHDT; CDR2 reads YNNKEL (reference sequence). Losses at the gene ends were 4 bases for V and 0 bases for J; bases not matched to a gene: 3. This CDR3 is 15 amino acids long.